Below, 14 T cell receptor beta chains from the same sample are listed, as sequenced in a study of blood T cell repertoires in COVID-19. Here immunoSEQ multiplex PCR was the method, and the copy in TCRdb shows in-frame clones only, minus some. Here the sample spans 150,000 or so clones, about 85% being singletons. Sequencing was carried out using PBMCs or T cells enriched from blood (not recorded which). These receptors were obtained from a middle-aged woman with acute COVID-19.

The V and J genes are TRBV4-2 and TRBJ2-1; 13 bases map to TRBD2. Germline V gene sequence: CDR1 LGHNA, CDR2 YNFKEQ. The CDR3 covers 15 residues. V lost 3 bases, J lost 8 bases, and 4 bases stayed unmatched. CDR3 amino acids: CASSHGLAGVDEQFF. CDR3 nucleotides: TGTGCCAGCAGCCATGGACTAGCGGGGGTTGATGAGCAGTTCTTC.

This rearrangement joins TRBV30 to TRBJ1-2; D might be TRBD1 (5 bases). The CDR3 is 15 residues long. The V and J ends lost 1 base and 8 bases respectively, with 20 bases between them. Germline V CDR1 and CDR2: GTSNPN, SVGIG (reference sequence). The CDR3 protein is CAWSGGRAPPGGYTF. The CDR3 DNA reads as TGTGCCTGGAGTGGCGGCAGGGCCCCCCCGGGCGGCTACACCTTC.

The CDR3: CASSSPGLAVYNEQFF. CDR3 coding DNA: TGTGCCAGCAGCTCACCGGGACTAGCGGTCTACAATGAGCAGTTCTTC. This chain links TRBV13 with TRBJ2-1; TRBD2 matches 11 bases. The V gene's germline CDR1 is PRHDT and CDR2 FYEKMQ (reference sequence). The trim removed 4 bases at V and 3 bases at J, leaving 5 bases unmatched. The CDR3 is 16 residues long.

V usage is TRBV27 and J usage is TRBJ1-5, with 8 positions matching TRBD1. This CDR3 comprises 17 residues. Trimming took 4 bases from V and 2 from J; bases not matched to a gene: 10. CDR1 is MNHEY, CDR2 SMNVEV, per germline (reference sequence). The CDR3 spells CASSSNSGQGRNQPQHF. In DNA, the CDR3 is TGTGCCAGCAGTTCGAACTCAGGACAGGGCCGCAATCAGCCCCAGCATTTT.

This clone was counted a single time. This sequence joins TRBV6-1 and TRBJ2-7; D remains ambiguous. The V gene's germline CDR1 is MNHNS and CDR2 SASEGT. The CDR3 extends over 12 amino acids. The V and J ends lost 3 bases and 3 bases respectively, with 6 bases between them. The CDR3 region is CASSDTFYEQYV. In DNA, the CDR3 is TGTGCCAGCAGTGACACATTCTACGAGCAGTACGTC.

This clone appeared a few times. The rearrangement uses TRBV5-4 and TRBJ2-1; TRBD2 is a possible D gene (5 bases). CDR3 length: 14 amino acids. Trimming cost V 0 bases and J 7 bases, with 11 bases left between them. CDR1 is SGHNT and CDR2 is YYREEE in the germline V gene (reference sequence). CDR3 DNA: TGTGCCAGCAGCTTGGAACTTCGGGGAAATGAGCAGTTCTTC. Its protein is CASSLELRGNEQFF.

The chain links TRBV3-1 (or the pseudogene TRBV3-2) to TRBJ1-1; TRBD1 matches 9 bases. The CDR3 has 13 amino acids. Germline loops: CDR1 LGHDT, CDR2 YNNKEL (reference sequence). The ends lost 6 bases at V and 3 bases at J; junction bases unmatched: 2. CDR3 sequence reads: CASSTGGHTEAFF. In DNA form, the CDR3 reads TGTGCCAGCAGTACAGGGGGCCACACTGAAGCTTTCTTT.

The rearrangement uses TRBV18 and TRBJ2-3; 7 bases are a match to TRBD2. The CDR3 totals 15 residues. Trimming at V came to 2 bases and at J to 4 bases, leaving 6 bases not matched to a gene. Germline V gene sequence: CDR1 KGHSH, CDR2 LQKENI. Written as DNA, the CDR3 is TGTGCCAGCTCACCAGTGGCGGGAGAGGCAGATACGCAGTATTTT. As protein: CASSPVAGEADTQYF.

J is TRBJ2-7 and V is TRBV4-1, with a tentative D call TRBD1 (6 bases). CDR1 and CDR2 (germline): MGHRA, YSYEKL. V was pared by 2 bases and J by 7 bases, with 12 bases between. This CDR3 has 13 amino acids. CDR3 sequence: CASSQYRAGEQYF. CDR3 bases: TGCGCCAGCAGCCAATACAGGGCAGGGGAGCAGTACTTC.

The chain is built from TRBV2 and TRBJ1-3; no clear D. Germline-derived CDR1 and CDR2 are SNHLY and FYNNEI. The V end was cut by 4 bases, the J end by 8 bases, with 9 bases between. The CDR3 loop spans 12 amino acids. CDR3 protein: CASSAMRDTIYF. DNA for the CDR3: TGTGCCAGCAGTGCTATGAGGGACACCATATATTTT.

Turning to this clone: At one end, the junction sequence differs from germline, possibly due to a read error. The chain has TRBV7-7 and TRBJ2-1; the match to TRBD2 covers 7 bases. Germline V CDR1 and CDR2: SSHAT, FNYEAQ (reference sequence). The CDR3 has 16 amino acids. The CDR3 coding sequence is TGTGCTAGCAGCTTAGCACCAACTAGCGCGTACAATGAGCAGTTCTTC. Amino acids: CASSLAPTSAYNEQFF.

The chain carries TRBV30 and TRBJ1-1; D remains ambiguous. Between the trimmed V and J ends, which lost 5 bases and 0 bases, there was a span of 10 bases. CDR1 and CDR2 (germline): GTSNPN, SVGIG (reference sequence). CDR3 length: 13 amino acids. This chain's CDR3 is CAWGPGVNTEAFF. The CDR3 coding sequence is TGTGCCTGGGGCCCGGGAGTGAACACTGAAGCTTTCTTT.

The chain joins TRBV13 to TRBJ2-1; TRBD2 agrees at 7 bases. This CDR3 is 18 amino acids long. With 7 bases clipped from V and 5 bases from J, the junction kept 20 bases outside the gene matches. The germline V gene has CDR1 PRHDT and CDR2 FYEKMQ (reference sequence). CDR3 amino acids: CASTPWAASGIMDNEQFF. DNA for the CDR3: TGTGCCAGCACGCCATGGGCGGCGAGCGGGATAATGGACAATGAGCAGTTCTTC.

The rearrangement links TRBV5-1 to TRBJ1-2, with a possible D match to TRBD1 (5 bases). V was pared by 0 bases and J by 6 bases, with 12 bases between. CDR3 length equals 14 residues. The germline V gene encodes CDR1 SGHRS and CDR2 YFSETQ. In DNA, the CDR3 is TGCGCCAGCAGCTTGGGCAGGGAGGGCGATGGCTACACCTTC. Its protein is CASSLGREGDGYTF.